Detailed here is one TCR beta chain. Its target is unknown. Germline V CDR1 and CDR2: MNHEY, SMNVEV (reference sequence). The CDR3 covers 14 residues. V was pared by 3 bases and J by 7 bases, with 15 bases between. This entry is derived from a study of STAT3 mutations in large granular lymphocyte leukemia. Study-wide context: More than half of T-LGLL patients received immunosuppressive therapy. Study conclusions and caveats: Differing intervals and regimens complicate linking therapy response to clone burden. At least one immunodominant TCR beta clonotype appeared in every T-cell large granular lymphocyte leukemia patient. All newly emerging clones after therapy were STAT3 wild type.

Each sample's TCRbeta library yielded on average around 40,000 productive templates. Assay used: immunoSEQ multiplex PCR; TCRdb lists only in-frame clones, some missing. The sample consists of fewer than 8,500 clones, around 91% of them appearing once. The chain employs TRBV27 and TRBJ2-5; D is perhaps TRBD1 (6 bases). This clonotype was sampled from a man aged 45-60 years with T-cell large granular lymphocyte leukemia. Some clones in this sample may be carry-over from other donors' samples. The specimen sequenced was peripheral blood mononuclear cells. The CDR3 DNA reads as TGTGCCAGCAGTTTGGGTCCGGACAGCGCGACCCAGTACTTC. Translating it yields CASSLGPDSATQYF.